This TCR beta chain was sequenced for a study of vaccination effects on CD4 cells after COVID-19. Across the whole study: Samples were taken post-vaccine, and their median timing was 72 days after the second dose. Regarding the study as a whole: Mainly new vaccine-induced clones made up the post-vaccine spike-reactive clones in convalescents.

Antigen-specific CD4+ T cells were first expanded with viral peptide pools by the ViraFEST assay and only then sequenced. On roughly day 9 of culture, CD4+ T cells were separated out. The person was diagnosed with PCR-confirmed SARS-CoV-2 infection between March and December 2020. The participants, recipients of two vaccine doses, got either BNT162b2 or mRNA-1273. Each well held 1.5 million to 2.5 million PBMC cultured with roughly 9.7 ug/ml peptides and roughly 9.7 IU/ml IL-2. The protocol was immunoSEQ multiplex PCR, while the TCRdb copy is restricted to in-frame clones and leaves out a portion. The table lists about 14,000 clones, 78% of them singletons. The germline CDR1 and CDR2 sequences are MNHEY and SMNVEV (reference sequence). The CDR3 loop spans 16 amino acids. After removal of 5 bases from V and 5 bases from J, the junction contained 9 bases not matched to a gene. Regarding this clone: Its matching antigen is unknown.

This TCR derives from a human donor who had a prior SARS-CoV-2 infection. Material: CD4+ T cells from PBMCs cultured with HCoV-NL63 spike peptides, obtained after COVID-19 vaccination. This chain joins TRBV27 and TRBJ1-6; TRBD1 matches 7 bases. The CDR3 DNA sequence: TGTGCCAGCAGTGTATACGGGGACAGCAATAATTCACCCCTCCACTTT. It encodes CASSVYGDSNNSPLHF.